What follows describes a single T cell receptor (beta chain). CDR1 is SGHRS and CDR2 is YFSETQ in the germline V gene. V lost 2 bases and J 2 bases, leaving 10 bases between the germline ends. The CDR3 sequence is 14 residues long. The record originates from a study of CD8 T cells in Susac syndrome. TEMRA cells were FACS-enriched, while CD8+ and CD4+ T cells were negatively isolated. Random-hexamer reverse transcription was applied to about 0.5 to 1 ug RNA. The TCR beta CDR3 was amplified by immunoSEQ multiplex PCR across 54 Vbeta, 13 Jbeta. In TCRdb, the immunoSEQ multiplex PCR reads were re-called with MiXCR into one record per CDR3 protein. The repertoire holds roughly 200,000 distinct CDR3 sequences, with 85% to 95% as singletons.

The source is a human donor with multiple sclerosis. The rearrangement joins TRBV5-1 to TRBJ2-5, with D possibly TRBD1 on 5 matching bases. Sequenced sample: CD4+ T cells from PBMCs. CDR3 region: CASSLQDLQETQYF. The CDR3 nucleotides are TGCGCCAGCAGCTTACAGGACCTACAAGAGACCCAGTACTTC.